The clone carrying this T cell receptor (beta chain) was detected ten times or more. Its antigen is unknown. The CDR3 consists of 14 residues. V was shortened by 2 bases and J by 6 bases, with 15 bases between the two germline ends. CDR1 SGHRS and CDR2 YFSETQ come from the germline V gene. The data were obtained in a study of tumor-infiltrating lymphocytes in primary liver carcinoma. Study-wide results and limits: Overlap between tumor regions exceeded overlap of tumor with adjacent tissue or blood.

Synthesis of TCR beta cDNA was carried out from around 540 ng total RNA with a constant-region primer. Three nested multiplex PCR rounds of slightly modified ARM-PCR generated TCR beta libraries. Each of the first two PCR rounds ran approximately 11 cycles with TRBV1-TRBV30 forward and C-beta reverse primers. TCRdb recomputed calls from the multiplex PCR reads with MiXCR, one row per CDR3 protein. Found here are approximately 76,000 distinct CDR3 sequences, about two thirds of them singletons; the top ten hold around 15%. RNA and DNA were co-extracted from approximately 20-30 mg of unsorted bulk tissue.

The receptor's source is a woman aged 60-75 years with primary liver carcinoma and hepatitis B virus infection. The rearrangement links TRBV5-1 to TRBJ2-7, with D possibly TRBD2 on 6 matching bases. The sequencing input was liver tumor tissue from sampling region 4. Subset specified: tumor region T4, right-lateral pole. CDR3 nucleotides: TGCGCCAGCAGCTTAACGGGAGACGGGTTCGAGCAGTACTTC. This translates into CASSLTGDGFEQYF.